This T cell receptor beta chain is from a study of PD-1 blockade in classical Hodgkin lymphoma. V was trimmed by 5 bases and J by 5 bases, leaving 9 bases between them. This CDR3 region has 12 residues. Germline V gene lookup returns CDR1 SGHAT and CDR2 FQNNGV. Study results and caveats: In newly diagnosed patients, baseline TCR diversity was reportedly below that of healthy donors.

With no exception, relapse followed autologous stem cell transplantation in all patients, and brentuximab vedotin exposure varied. The assay was immunoSEQ multiplex PCR, and TCRdb's table has in-frame clones only and misses some. The sample contains about 99,000 clones, about four fifths of which appear only once. This clone appeared a single time. Its antigen is currently unknown. Sequenced material: peripheral blood mononuclear cells (PBMCs), taken before the second cycle of nivolumab. The gene calls are TRBV11-2 and TRBJ2-5; no reliable D call. This TCR was recovered from a human donor with classical Hodgkin lymphoma. In DNA, the CDR3 is TGTGCCAGCAGCCCAGCTGCGGAGACCCAGTACTTC. Translated: CASSPAAETQYF.